This TCR beta chain comes out of a study of cytomegalovirus exposure and HLA in healthy donors. Study-level points and caveats: Reportedly, a later analysis found an Asian-associated ancestry cluster had fewer N-insertions than the approximately 700-donor mean. Three chains tied to CMV proved CMV antigen-specific in vitro. Most subjects' HLA-A and HLA-B alleles were reportedly predicted from TCR beta sequences. TRBV6-2, TRBV6-3 and some other V segments were unresolvable in 87-base-pair reads.

There are 12 residues in the CDR3. This clone was detected only a few times. Antigen specificity is unknown. 13 Jbeta primers and 60 Vbeta primers were used for the PCR. Libraries were prepared by immunoSEQ multiplex PCR; TCRdb keeps only in-frame clonotypes and omits some of them. The repertoire holds around 200,000 clones, with roughly 80% as singletons. The chain is built from TRBV21-1 and TRBJ1-1; the table gives TRBD1 as D, unverified against the DNA. TRBV21-1 is a recognized pseudogene. The sequence was obtained from a female donor in good health and CMV-seronegative. The sample taken for sequencing was PBMCs. The CDR3 DNA sequence: TGTGCCAGCATCCCAGGGAACACTGAAGCTTTCTTT. As protein: CASIPGNTEAFF.